This is a list of T cell receptor beta chains from one sample in a study of blood T cell repertoires in COVID-19. Generated by immunoSEQ multiplex PCR, the TCRdb table keeps only in-frame clones and is missing some. The sample holds around 160,000 clones; approximately 80% are singletons and the top ten take 2.5% to 3%. Source material: peripheral blood. These receptors came from a woman aged 40 to 49 with active or convalescent COVID-19. Each CDR3 is given without its conserved first and last residue.

V gene: TRBV12-5
J gene: TRBJ1-2
CDR3 protein: ASGLGTGLRGYT

V gene: TRBV5-8
J gene: TRBJ1-2
CDR3 protein: ASSLALTGLNYGYT

V gene: TRBV27
J gene: TRBJ2-7
CDR3 protein: ASSLGAGALYEQY

V gene: TRBV28
J gene: TRBJ1-2
CDR3 protein: ASSLGTGSNYGYT

V gene: TRBV5-1
J gene: TRBJ1-3
CDR3 protein: ASRGHQGGNTIY

V gene: TRBV30
J gene: TRBJ2-2
CDR3 protein: AWTWAGVAGELF

V gene: TRBV6-5
J gene: TRBJ2-1
CDR3 protein: ASSPAGQGGNEQF

V gene: TRBV6-5
J gene: TRBJ1-3
CDR3 protein: ASRPQGPGNTIY

V gene: TRBV9
J gene: TRBJ1-2
CDR3 protein: ASSPRSGRDDVGDYT

V gene: TRBV6-1
J gene: TRBJ2-1
CDR3 protein: ASSETNINEQF

V gene: TRBV3-1/TRBV3-2
J gene: TRBJ2-7
CDR3 protein: ASSLITGSYEQY

V gene: TRBV27
J gene: TRBJ1-1
CDR3 protein: ASSAGRKTEAF

V gene: TRBV10-2
J gene: TRBJ2-4
CDR3 protein: ASSGGRRAKNIQY

V gene: TRBV5-1
J gene: TRBJ2-1
CDR3 protein: ASSLTSGGPNEQF

V gene: TRBV29-1
J gene: TRBJ1-2
CDR3 protein: SVDRASYGYT

V gene: TRBV9
J gene: TRBJ2-6
CDR3 protein: ASSVEIRGPANVLT

V gene: TRBV15
J gene: TRBJ2-7
CDR3 protein: ATSRVRQSYEQY

V gene: TRBV30
J gene: TRBJ1-1
CDR3 protein: AWSVRRDRGFTEAF

V gene: TRBV5-5
J gene: TRBJ2-7
CDR3 protein: ASSPGQGSYEQY

V gene: TRBV21-1
J gene: TRBJ1-1
CDR3 protein: ASSNEGTVLVVTEAF

V gene: TRBV10-2
J gene: TRBJ1-5
CDR3 protein: ASSGQGVNQPQH

V gene: TRBV7-9
J gene: TRBJ2-1
CDR3 protein: ASSLRSQEQF

V gene: TRBV10-3
J gene: TRBJ1-2
CDR3 protein: AISVSPPAGSGYT

V gene: TRBV5-1
J gene: TRBJ2-7
CDR3 protein: ASSLAVGAYEQY

V gene: TRBV28
J gene: TRBJ2-1
CDR3 protein: ASSLSFQKYNEQF

V gene: TRBV5-6
J gene: TRBJ1-2
CDR3 protein: ASSPAGGYGYT

V gene: TRBV19
J gene: TRBJ1-5
CDR3 protein: ASSIVFRGGRSNQPQH

V gene: TRBV5-6
J gene: TRBJ1-1
CDR3 protein: ASSLWQGIEAF

V gene: TRBV4-1
J gene: TRBJ2-7
CDR3 protein: ASSQQGPRNEQY

V gene: TRBV2
J gene: TRBJ1-1
CDR3 protein: ASSVGENTEAF

V gene: TRBV28
J gene: TRBJ2-7
CDR3 protein: ASRGDRVSYEQY

V gene: TRBV5-1
J gene: TRBJ1-1
CDR3 protein: ASSSRQGLNTEAF

V gene: TRBV18
J gene: TRBJ2-7
CDR3 protein: ASSPALGLTTGGQY

V gene: TRBV7-2
J gene: TRBJ1-3
CDR3 protein: ASSLGAGVGNTIY

V gene: TRBV15
J gene: TRBJ1-4
CDR3 protein: ATSRPPGGYEKLF

V gene: TRBV10-3
J gene: TRBJ2-1
CDR3 protein: ASQAGQVYNEQF

V gene: TRBV5-5
J gene: TRBJ1-1
CDR3 protein: ASSLDPTGLNTEAF

V gene: TRBV27
J gene: TRBJ1-5
CDR3 protein: ASSAGTGGYQPQH

V gene: TRBV28
J gene: TRBJ1-3
CDR3 protein: ASSFGGIGNTIY

V gene: TRBV28
J gene: TRBJ1-1
CDR3 protein: ASTYAAQGEAF

V gene: TRBV5-1
J gene: TRBJ1-4
CDR3 protein: ASSRGANEKLF

V gene: TRBV30
J gene: TRBJ1-5
CDR3 protein: AWSLAYSNQPQH